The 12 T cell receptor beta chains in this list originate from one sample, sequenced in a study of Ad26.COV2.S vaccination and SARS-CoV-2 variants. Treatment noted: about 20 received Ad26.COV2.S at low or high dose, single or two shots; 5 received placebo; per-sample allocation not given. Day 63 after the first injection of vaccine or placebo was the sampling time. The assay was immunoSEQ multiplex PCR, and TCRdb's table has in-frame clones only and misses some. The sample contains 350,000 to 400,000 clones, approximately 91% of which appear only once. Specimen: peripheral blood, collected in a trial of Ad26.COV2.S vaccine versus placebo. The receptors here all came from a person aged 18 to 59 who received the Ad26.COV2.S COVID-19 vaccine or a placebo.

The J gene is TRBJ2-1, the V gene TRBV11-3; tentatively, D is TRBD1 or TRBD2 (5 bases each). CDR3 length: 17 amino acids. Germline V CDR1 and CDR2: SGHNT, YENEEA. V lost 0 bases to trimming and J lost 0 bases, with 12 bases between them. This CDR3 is CASSLEGPGSSYNEQFF. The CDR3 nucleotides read TGTGCCAGCAGCTTAGAGGGACCCGGAAGCTCCTACAATGAGCAGTTCTTC.

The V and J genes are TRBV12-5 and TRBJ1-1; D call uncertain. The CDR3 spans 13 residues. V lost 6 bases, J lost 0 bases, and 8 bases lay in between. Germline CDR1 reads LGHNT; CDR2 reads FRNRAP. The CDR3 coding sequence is TGTGCTAGTGGCCGCTCTATGAACACTGAAGCTTTCTTT. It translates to CASGRSMNTEAFF.

CDR3 sequence: CARSTGLAGVYNEQFF. CDR3 DNA sequence: TGTGCCAGAAGCACCGGCCTAGCGGGGGTCTACAATGAGCAGTTCTTC. V usage is TRBV5-3 and J usage is TRBJ2-1; 10 bases align to TRBD2. TRBV5-3 is identified as an open reading frame with a role that is uncertain. Unmatched junction bases numbered 7, after V lost 4 bases and J lost 3 bases. The CDR3 runs 16 residues.

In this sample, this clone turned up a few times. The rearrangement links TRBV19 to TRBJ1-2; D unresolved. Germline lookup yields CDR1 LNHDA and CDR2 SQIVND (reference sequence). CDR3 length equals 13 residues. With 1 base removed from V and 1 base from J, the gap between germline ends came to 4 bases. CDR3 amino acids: CASSIGHNYGYTF. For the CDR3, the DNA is TGTGCCAGTAGTATAGGGCATAACTATGGCTACACCTTC.

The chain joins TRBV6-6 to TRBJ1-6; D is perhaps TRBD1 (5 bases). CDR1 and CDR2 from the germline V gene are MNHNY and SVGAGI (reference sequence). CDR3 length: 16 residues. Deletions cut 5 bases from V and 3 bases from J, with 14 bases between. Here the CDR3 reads CASSKGGDHYNSPLHF. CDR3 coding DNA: TGTGCCAGCAGTAAAGGAGGGGACCACTATAATTCACCCCTCCACTTT.

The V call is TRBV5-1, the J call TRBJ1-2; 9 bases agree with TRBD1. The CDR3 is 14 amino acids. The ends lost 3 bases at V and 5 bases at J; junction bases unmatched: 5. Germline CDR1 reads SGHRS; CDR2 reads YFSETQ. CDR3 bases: TGCGCCAGCAGCTCTGGGGACAGGGAATATGGCTACACCTTC. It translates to CASSSGDREYGYTF. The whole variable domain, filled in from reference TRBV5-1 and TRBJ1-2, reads KAGVTQTPRYLIKTRGQQVTLSCSPISGHRSVSWYQQTPGQGLQFLFEYFSETQRNKGNFPGRFSGRQFSNSRSEMNVSTLELGDSALYLCASSSGDREYGYTFGSGTRLTVV.

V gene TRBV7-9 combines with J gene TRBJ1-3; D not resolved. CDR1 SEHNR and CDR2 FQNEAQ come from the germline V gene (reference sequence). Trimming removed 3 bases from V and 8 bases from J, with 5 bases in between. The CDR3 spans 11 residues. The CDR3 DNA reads TGTGCCAGCAGCTTGGCGGACACCATATATTTT. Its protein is CASSLADTIYF. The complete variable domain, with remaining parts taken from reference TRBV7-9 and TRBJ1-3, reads DTGVSQNPRHKITKRGQNVTFRCDPISEHNRLYWYRQTLGQGPEFLTYFQNEAQLEKSRLLSDRFSAERPKGSFSTLEIQRTEQGDSAMYLCASSLADTIYFGEGSWLTVV.

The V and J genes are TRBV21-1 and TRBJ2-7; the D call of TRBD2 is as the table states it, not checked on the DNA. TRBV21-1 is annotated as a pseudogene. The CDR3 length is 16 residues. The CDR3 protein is CASSKDERGDDYEQYF. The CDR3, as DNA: TGTGCCAGCAGCAAAGATGAGCGGGGGGATGACTACGAGCAGTACTTC.

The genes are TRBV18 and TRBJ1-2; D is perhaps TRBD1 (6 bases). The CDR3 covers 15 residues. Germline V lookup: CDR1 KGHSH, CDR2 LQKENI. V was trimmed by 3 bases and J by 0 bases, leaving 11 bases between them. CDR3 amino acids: CASSPTGRTNYGYTF. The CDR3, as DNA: TGTGCCAGCTCACCTACAGGGCGGACTAACTATGGCTACACCTTC. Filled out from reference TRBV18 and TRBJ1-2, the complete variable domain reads NAGVMQNPRHLVRRRGQEARLRCSPMKGHSHVYWYRQLPEEGLKFMVYLQKENIIDESGMPKERFSAEFPKEGPSILRIQQVVRGDSAAYFCASSPTGRTNYGYTFGSGTRLTVV.

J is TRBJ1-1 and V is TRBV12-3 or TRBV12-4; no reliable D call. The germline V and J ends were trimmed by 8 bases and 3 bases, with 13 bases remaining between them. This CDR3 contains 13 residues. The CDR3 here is CASSIFGDTEAFF. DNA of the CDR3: TGTGCCAGCTCCATTTTCGGGGACACTGAAGCTTTCTTT.

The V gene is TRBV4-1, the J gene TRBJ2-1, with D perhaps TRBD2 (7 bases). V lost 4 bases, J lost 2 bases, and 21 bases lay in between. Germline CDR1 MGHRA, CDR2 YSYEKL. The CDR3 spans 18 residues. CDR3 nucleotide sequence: TGCGCCAGCAGCCCAGGGGCGGGGGCTGCCATGCCCTACAATGAGCAGTTCTTC. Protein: CASSPGAGAAMPYNEQFF.

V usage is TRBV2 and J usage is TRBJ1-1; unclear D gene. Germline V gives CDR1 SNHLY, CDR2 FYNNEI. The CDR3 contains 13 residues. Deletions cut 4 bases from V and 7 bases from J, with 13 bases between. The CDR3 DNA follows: TGTGCCAGCAGTGTGAGGGTCCCCGATGAAGCTTTCTTT. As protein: CASSVRVPDEAFF.